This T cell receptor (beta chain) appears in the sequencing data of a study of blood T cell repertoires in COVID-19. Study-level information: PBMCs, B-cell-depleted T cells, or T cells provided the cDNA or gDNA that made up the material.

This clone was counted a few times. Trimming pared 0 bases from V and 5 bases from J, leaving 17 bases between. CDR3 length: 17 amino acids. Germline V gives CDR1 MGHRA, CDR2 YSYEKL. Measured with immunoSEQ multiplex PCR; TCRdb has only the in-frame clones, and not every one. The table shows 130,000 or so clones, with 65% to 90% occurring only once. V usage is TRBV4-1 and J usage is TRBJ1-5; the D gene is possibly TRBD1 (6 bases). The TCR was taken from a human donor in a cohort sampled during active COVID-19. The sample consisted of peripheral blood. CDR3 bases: TGCGCCAGCAGCCAAGATTCAGCGGACAGCCTTTATCAGCCCCAGCATTTT. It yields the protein CASSQDSADSLYQPQHF.